Described below is a single TCR beta chain sequence and its context. Some clones are missing from TCRdb's copy, which holds only in-frame ones; the method was immunoSEQ multiplex PCR. Of about 120,000 clones in the sample, over 65% are singletons; the top ten hold about 3.9%. The sample originates from a study of blood T cell repertoires in COVID-19. Study overall: Spain, Italy and the United States supplied samples that represented acute and convalescent COVID-19. T cells, B-cell-depleted T cells, or PBMCs provided the cDNA or gDNA that served as material.

CDR3 size: 11 residues. Per germline, CDR1 SGHVS and CDR2 FQNEAQ. V gave up 5 bases and J gave up 7 bases; unmatched junction bases: 2. This TCR was sampled from a man aged 60 to 69 with acute or convalescent COVID-19. This chain uses TRBV7-8 with TRBJ2-7; 7 nucleotides match TRBD2. The specimen was peripheral blood. The DNA of the CDR3 is TGTGCCAGCAGCGCCGGGGGGGAGCAGTACTTC. Amino acids: CASSAGGEQYF.